This T cell receptor beta chain was documented in a study of T cell responses to AZD1222 COVID-19 vaccine. A word on this clone: Its target is unknown.

Generated by immunoSEQ multiplex PCR, the TCRdb table keeps only in-frame clones and is missing some. The sample holds about 110,000 clones; around nine tenths are singletons and the top ten take more than 14%. J was trimmed by 1 base and V by 4 bases; bases with no gene match: 10. The germline V gene encodes CDR1 MDHEN and CDR2 SYDVKM. CDR3 size: 17 residues. Study results and caveats: Of spike-specific TCRs, nearly half reportedly target regions left unmutated in variants. Among vaccine-associated CD4 TCRs, coverage spanned spike, with dominance at 160-218 and 743-854. The breadth and depth of Spike-specific TCRs increased once two AZD1222 doses had been given. The donor cohort was predominantly white British with a female majority, and clonal diversity may have been underestimated.

The TCR originated in an adult who received the AZD1222 COVID-19 vaccine. The sequencing used peripheral blood, collected 28 days after the second AZD1222 dose. The chain couples TRBV28 to TRBJ1-5; 7 nucleotides align to TRBD1. The CDR3 region has the DNA TGTGCCAGCAGTTCCCGGACAGGACTCTGGAGCAATCAGCCCCAGCATTTT. Translation: CASSSRTGLWSNQPQHF.